This T cell receptor beta chain appears in the sequencing data of a study of tumor-infiltrating lymphocytes in primary liver carcinoma. Study-wide context: Men as well as women, aged 30 to 69 years, made up the patients.

Overall study results and limits: A significantly higher top-250-clone fraction was found in tumors than in blood (p = 0.039).

Priming with a constant-region primer yielded TCR beta cDNA from around 0.45 ug total RNA. TCR beta libraries came from three nested multiplex PCR rounds using slightly modified ARM-PCR. Each of the first two PCR rounds ran roughly 10 cycles with TRBV1-TRBV30 forward and C-beta reverse primers. TCRdb independently ran MiXCR on the multiplex PCR reads; one entry per CDR3 protein. The data hold about 120,000 distinct CDR3 sequences, with less than 75% observed a single time. CDR3 size: 17 residues. Between roughly 20 and 33 mg of unsorted bulk tissue served as the source from which RNA and DNA were co-extracted. Patients showed chronic HBV infection and an absence of prior treatment. On this clonotype itself: The antigen remains undetermined. The junction shows a germline mismatch at one end, possibly a read error.

The clonotype originates from a woman between 55 and 75 years old with primary liver carcinoma and hepatitis B virus infection. The sequencing input was tumor-adjacent normal liver tissue. This sequence joins TRBV12-3 or TRBV12-4 and TRBJ2-1; TRBD2 matches at 11 bases. The CDR3 bases are TGTGCCAGCGCTCCCTGGACTAGCGGGCAATCCTACGATGAGGAGTTCTTC. This gives the protein CASAPWTSGQSYDEEFF.